This T cell receptor (beta chain) is drawn from a study of cytomegalovirus exposure and HLA in healthy donors. Study in general: The approximately 120 validation repertoires were produced on the same platform as the roughly 690 repertoires of the first cohort. This was reported in a later analysis. Whole-study results and caveats: CMV antigen specificity was confirmed in vitro for three CMV-associated chains. Accounts indicate the classifier identified cytomegalovirus status with strong specificity and sensitivity.

With respect to this clone: Antigen: not known.

The donors were part of the roughly 120-subject validation cohort, which stood apart from the roughly 670-subject first cohort. Trimming took off 1 base at V and 6 bases at J, with 13 bases between the two ends. Germline loops: CDR1 SGHTA, CDR2 FQGNSA. CDR3 length equals 14 residues. Clones were read by immunoSEQ multiplex PCR, and TCRdb kept only the in-frame ones, dropping some. The table records roughly 60,000 clones, 85% to 95% of them present only once. The chain employs TRBV7-2 and TRBJ2-7; tentatively, D is TRBD2 (5 bases). This TCR came from a woman between 18 and 29 years old in good health and CMV-seropositive. The specimen was PBMCs. The CDR3 coding sequence is TGTGCCAGCAGCTTAGGAGGGTCCGGGCCCGAGCAGTACTTC. This gives the protein CASSLGGSGPEQYF.